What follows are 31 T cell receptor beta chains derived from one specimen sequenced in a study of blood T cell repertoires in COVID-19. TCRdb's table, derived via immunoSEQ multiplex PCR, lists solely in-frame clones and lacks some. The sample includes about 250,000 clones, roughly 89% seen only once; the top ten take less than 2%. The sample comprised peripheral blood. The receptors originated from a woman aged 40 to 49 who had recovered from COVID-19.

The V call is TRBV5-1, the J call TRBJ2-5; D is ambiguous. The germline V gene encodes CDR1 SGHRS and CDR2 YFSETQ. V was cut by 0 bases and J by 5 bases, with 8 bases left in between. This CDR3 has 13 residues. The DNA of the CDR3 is TGCGCCAGCAGCTTGGGGGCATTGGAGACCCAGTACTTC. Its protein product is CASSLGALETQYF. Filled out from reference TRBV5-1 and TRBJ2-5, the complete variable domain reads KAGVTQTPRYLIKTRGQQVTLSCSPISGHRSVSWYQQTPGQGLQFLFEYFSETQRNKGNFPGRFSGRQFSNSRSEMNVSTLELGDSALYLCASSLGALETQYFGPGTRLLVL.

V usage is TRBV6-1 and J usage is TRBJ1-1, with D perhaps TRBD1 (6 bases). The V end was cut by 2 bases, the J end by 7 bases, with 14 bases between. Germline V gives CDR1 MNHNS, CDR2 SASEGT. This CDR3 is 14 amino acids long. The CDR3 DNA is TGTGCCAGCAGTGAATGGGTACAGGGACATGAAGCTTTCTTT. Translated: CASSEWVQGHEAFF.

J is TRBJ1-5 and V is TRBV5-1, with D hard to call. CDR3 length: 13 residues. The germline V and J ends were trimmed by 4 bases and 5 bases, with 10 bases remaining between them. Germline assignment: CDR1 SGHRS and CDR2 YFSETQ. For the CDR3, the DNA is TGCGCCAGCAGCAGCACCCCGGATCAGCCCCAGCATTTT. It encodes CASSSTPDQPQHF.

In nucleotides, the CDR3 is TGTGCCAGCAGCAAGGGAGGGTCGGGTACCTCCTACGAGCAGTACTTC. It codes for CASSKGGSGTSYEQYF. The rearrangement uses TRBV2 and TRBJ2-7; the match to TRBD2 covers 7 bases. Germline V gives CDR1 SNHLY, CDR2 FYNNEI. This CDR3 contains 16 residues. The V gene end was trimmed by 6 bases and the J gene end by 0 bases; junction bases not matched to a gene: 11.

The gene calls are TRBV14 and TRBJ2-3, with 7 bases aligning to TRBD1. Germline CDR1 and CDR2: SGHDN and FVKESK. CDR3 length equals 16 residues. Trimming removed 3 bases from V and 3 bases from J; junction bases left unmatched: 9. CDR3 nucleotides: TGTGCCAGCAGCCAGAGCAGACAGGGACGGACAGATACGCAGTATTTT. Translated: CASSQSRQGRTDTQYF. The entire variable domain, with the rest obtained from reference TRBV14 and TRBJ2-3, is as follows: EAGVTQFPSHSVIEKGQTVTLRCDPISGHDNLYWYRRVMGKEIKFLLHFVKESKQDESGMPNNRFLAERTGGTYSTLKVQPAELEDSGVYFCASSQSRQGRTDTQYFGPGTRLTVL.

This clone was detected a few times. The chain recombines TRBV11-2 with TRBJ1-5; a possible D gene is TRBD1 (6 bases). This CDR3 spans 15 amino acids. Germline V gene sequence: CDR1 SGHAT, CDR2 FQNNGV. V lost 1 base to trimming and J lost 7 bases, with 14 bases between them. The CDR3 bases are TGTGCCAGCAGCTTAGGCCCACAGGGCTGGCAGCCCCAGCATTTT. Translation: CASSLGPQGWQPQHF.

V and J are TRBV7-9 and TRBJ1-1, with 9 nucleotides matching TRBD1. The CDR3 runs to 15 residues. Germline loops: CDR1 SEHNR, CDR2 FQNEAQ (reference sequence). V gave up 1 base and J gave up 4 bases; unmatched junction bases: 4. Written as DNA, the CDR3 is TGTGCCAGCAGCTTAGGGACAGGGGTGGTCACTGAAGCTTTCTTT. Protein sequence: CASSLGTGVVTEAFF.

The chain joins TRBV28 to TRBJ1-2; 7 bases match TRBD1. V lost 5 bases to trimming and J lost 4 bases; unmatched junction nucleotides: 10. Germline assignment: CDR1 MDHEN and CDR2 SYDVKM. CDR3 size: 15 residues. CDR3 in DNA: TGTGCCAGCAGTCCACTTGGCGGACAGGTCTATGGCTACACCTTC. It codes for CASSPLGGQVYGYTF.

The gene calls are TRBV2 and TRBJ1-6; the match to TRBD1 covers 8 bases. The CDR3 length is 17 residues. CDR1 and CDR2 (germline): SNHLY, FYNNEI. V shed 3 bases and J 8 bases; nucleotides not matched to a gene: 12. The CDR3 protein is CASSERQGAAGYSPLHF. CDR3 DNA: TGTGCCAGCAGTGAGCGGCAGGGGGCCGCCGGGTATTCACCCCTCCACTTT.

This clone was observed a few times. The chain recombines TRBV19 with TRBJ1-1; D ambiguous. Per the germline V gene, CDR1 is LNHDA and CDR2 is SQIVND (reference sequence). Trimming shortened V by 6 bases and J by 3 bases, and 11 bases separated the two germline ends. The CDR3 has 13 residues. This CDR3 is CASSRKVDTEAFF. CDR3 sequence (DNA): TGTGCCAGTAGCAGGAAGGTGGACACTGAAGCTTTCTTT.

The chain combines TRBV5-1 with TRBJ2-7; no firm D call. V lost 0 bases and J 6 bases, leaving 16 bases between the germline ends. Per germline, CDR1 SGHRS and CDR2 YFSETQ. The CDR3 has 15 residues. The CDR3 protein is CASSLAAGSSTEQYF. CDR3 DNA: TGCGCCAGCAGCTTGGCTGCCGGGTCTAGTACCGAGCAGTACTTC.

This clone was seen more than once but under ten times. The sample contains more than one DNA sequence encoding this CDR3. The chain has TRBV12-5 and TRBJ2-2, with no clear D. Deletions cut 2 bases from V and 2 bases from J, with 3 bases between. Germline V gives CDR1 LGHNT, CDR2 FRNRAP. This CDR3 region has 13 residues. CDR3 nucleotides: TGTGCTAGTGGTTTGCTAAACACCGGGGAGCTGTTTTTT. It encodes CASGLLNTGELFF.

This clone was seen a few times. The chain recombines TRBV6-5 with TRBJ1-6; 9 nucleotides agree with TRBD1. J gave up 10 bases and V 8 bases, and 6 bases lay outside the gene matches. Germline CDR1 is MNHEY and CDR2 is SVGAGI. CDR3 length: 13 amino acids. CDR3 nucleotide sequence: TGTGCCAGCCTAGACAGGGGGAGATCACCCCTCCACTTT. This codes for CASLDRGRSPLHF.

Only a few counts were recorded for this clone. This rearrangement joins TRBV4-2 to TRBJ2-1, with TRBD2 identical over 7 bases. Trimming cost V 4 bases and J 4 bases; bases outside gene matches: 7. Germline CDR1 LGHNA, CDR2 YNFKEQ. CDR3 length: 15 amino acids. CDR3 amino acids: CASSPTSLSYNEQFF. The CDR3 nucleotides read TGTGCCAGCAGCCCGACTAGCCTATCTTACAATGAGCAGTTCTTC.

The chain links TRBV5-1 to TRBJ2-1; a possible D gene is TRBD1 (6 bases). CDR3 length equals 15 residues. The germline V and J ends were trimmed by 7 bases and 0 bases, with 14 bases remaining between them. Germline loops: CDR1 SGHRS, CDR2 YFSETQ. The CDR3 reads CASSHRDTSYNEQFF. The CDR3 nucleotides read TGCGCCAGCTCCCACCGGGACACCTCCTACAATGAGCAGTTCTTC.

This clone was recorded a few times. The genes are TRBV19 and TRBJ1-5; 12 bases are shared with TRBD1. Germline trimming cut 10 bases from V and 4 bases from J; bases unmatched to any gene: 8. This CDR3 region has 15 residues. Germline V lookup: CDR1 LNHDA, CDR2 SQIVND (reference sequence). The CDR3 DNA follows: TGTGCCACAAGGGACAGGGGGCTGAGTAATCAGCCCCAGCATTTT. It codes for CATRDRGLSNQPQHF.

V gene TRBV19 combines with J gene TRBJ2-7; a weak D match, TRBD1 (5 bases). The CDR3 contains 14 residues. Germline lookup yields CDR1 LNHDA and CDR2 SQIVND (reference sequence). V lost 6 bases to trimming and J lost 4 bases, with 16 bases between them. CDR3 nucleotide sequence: TGTGCCAGTAGCCACTTGGCAGGGCAGTACGAGCAGTACTTC. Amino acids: CASSHLAGQYEQYF.

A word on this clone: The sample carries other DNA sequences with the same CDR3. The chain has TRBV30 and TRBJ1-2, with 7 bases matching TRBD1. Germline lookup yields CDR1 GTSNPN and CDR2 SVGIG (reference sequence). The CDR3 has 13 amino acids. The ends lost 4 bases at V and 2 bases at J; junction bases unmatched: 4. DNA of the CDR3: TGTGCCTGGACAACAGGGGTCAACTATGGCTACACCTTC. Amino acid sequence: CAWTTGVNYGYTF.

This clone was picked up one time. The CDR3 here is CATSDSGGSNGYTF. CDR3 nucleotides: TGTGCCACCAGTGATTCAGGGGGCTCGAATGGCTACACCTTC. The chain has TRBV24-1 and TRBJ1-2, with TRBD1 matching over 8 bases. Germline CDR1 is KGHDR and CDR2 is SFDVKD. This CDR3 region has 14 residues. V dropped 2 bases and J dropped 6; count of bases not matched to a gene: 4.

The CDR3 coding sequence is TGTGCCAGCACTAGGACGGGGTCAGATGGCTACACCTTC. Its translation: CASTRTGSDGYTF. This chain joins TRBV7-9 and TRBJ1-2; D unresolved. The CDR3 runs 13 residues. Germline V gene sequence: CDR1 SEHNR, CDR2 FQNEAQ (reference sequence). Between the trimmed V and J ends, which lost 7 bases and 6 bases, there was a span of 15 bases.

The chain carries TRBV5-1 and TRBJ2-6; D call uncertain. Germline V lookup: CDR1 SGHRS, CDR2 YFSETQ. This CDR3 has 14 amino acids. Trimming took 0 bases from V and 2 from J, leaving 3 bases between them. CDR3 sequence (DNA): TGCGCCAGCAGCTTGGCCGCTGGGGCCAACGTCCTGACTTTC. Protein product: CASSLAAGANVLTF.

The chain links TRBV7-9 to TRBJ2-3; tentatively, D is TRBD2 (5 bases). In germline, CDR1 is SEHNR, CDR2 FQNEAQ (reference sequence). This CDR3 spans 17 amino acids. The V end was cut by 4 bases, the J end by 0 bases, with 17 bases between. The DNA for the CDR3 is TGTGCCAGCAGCTGGACCGTAGGGAGAGGTAGCACAGATACGCAGTATTTT. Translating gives CASSWTVGRGSTDTQYF.

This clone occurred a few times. Here the CDR3 DNA reads TGTGCCAGCAGTTCTCAGGGGGAAACCGAAGCTTTCTTT. Encoded protein: CASSSQGETEAFF. The gene calls are TRBV7-9 and TRBJ1-1; the match to TRBD1 covers 7 bases. Trimming removed 6 bases from V and 8 bases from J; junction bases left unmatched: 9. This CDR3 spans 13 amino acids. The V gene's germline CDR1 is SEHNR and CDR2 FQNEAQ (reference sequence). The entire variable domain, with the rest obtained from reference TRBV7-9 and TRBJ1-1, is as follows: DTGVSQNPRHKITKRGQNVTFRCDPISEHNRLYWYRQTLGQGPEFLTYFQNEAQLEKSRLLSDRFSAERPKGSFSTLEIQRTEQGDSAMYLCASSSQGETEAFFGQGTRLTVV.

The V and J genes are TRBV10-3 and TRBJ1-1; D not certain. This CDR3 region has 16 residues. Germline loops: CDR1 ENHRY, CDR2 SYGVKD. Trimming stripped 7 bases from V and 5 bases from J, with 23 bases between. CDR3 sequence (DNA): TGTGCCATCACCTCGACCGTAGCAGCGGGTAGAACTGAAGCTTTCTTT. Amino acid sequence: CAITSTVAAGRTEAFF.

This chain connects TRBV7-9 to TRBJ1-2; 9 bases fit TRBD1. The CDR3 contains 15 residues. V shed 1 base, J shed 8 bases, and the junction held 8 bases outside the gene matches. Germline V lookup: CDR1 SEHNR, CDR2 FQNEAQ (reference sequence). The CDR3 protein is CASSLVQGALPGYTF. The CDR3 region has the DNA TGTGCCAGCAGCTTAGTACAGGGGGCCCTCCCGGGCTACACCTTC.

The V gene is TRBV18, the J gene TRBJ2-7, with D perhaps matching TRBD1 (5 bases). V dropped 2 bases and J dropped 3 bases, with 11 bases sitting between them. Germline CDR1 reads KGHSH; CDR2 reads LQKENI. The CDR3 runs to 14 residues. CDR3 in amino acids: CASSPMQGNYEQYF. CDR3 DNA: TGTGCCAGCTCACCAATGCAGGGCAACTACGAGCAGTACTTC.

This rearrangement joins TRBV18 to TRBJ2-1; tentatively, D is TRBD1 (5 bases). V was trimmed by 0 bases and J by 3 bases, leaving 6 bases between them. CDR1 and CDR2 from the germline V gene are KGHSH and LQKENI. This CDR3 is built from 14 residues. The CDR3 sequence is CASSPPTVYNEQFF. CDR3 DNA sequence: TGTGCCAGCTCACCACCGACAGTCTACAATGAGCAGTTCTTC.

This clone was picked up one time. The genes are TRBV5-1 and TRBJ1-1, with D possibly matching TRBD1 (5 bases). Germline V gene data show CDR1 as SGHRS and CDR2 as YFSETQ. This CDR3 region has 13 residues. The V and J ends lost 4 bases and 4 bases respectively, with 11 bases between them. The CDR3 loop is CASSTGAVTEAFF. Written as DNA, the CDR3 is TGCGCCAGCAGCACTGGGGCGGTCACTGAAGCTTTCTTT.

The DNA for the CDR3 is TGTGCCAGCAGTCCCCCTGGTCTAGCGGGAGGACCCTTGTACTTC. Protein sequence: CASSPPGLAGGPLYF. J is TRBJ2-5 and V is TRBV3-1 (or the pseudogene TRBV3-2); 11 bases are a match to TRBD2. Germline-derived CDR1 and CDR2 are LGHDT and YNNKEL (reference sequence). The CDR3 runs to 15 residues. V gave up 6 bases and J gave up 13 bases; unmatched junction bases: 16.

This CDR3 reads CASTRLAIQETQYF. The CDR3 bases are TGTGCCAGCACCCGACTAGCGATCCAAGAGACCCAGTACTTC. V gene TRBV2 combines with J gene TRBJ2-5, with 8 bases aligning to TRBD2. CDR1 is SNHLY, CDR2 FYNNEI, per germline. CDR3 size: 14 residues. After removal of 7 bases from V and 1 base from J, the junction contained 5 bases not matched to a gene. The entire variable domain, with the rest obtained from reference TRBV2 and TRBJ2-5, is as follows: EPEVTQTPSHQVTQMGQEVILRCVPISNHLYFYWYRQILGQKVEFLVSFYNNEISEKSEIFDDQFSVERPDGSNFTLKIRSTKLEDSAMYFCASTRLAIQETQYFGPGTRLLVL.

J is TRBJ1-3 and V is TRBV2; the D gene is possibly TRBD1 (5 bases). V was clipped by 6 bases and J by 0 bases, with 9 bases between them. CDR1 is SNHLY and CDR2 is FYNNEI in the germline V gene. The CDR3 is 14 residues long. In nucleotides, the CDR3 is TGTGCCAGCAGCCTGACAGTCTCTGGAAACACCATATATTTT. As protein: CASSLTVSGNTIYF. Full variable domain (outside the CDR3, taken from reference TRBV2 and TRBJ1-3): EPEVTQTPSHQVTQMGQEVILRCVPISNHLYFYWYRQILGQKVEFLVSFYNNEISEKSEIFDDQFSVERPDGSNFTLKIRSTKLEDSAMYFCASSLTVSGNTIYFGEGSWLTVV.